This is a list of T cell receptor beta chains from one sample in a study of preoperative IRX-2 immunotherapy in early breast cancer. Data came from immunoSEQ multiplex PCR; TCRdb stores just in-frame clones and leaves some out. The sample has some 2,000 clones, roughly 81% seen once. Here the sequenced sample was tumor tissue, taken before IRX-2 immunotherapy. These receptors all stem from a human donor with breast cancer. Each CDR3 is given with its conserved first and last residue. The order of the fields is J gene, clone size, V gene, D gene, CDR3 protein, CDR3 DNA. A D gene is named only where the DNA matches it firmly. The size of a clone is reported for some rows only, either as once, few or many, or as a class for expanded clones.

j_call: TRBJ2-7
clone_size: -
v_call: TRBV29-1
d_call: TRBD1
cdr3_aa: CSARTGAYEQYF
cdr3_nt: TGCAGCGCTCGGACAGGAGCCTACGAGCAGTACTTC

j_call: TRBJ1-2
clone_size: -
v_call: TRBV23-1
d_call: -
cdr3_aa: CASSVDSNYGYTF
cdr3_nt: TGCGCCAGCAGTGTGGACAGTAACTATGGCTACACCTTC

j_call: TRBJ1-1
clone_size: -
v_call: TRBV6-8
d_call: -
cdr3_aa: CASREGPYSEAFF
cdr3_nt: TGTGCCAGCAGGGAGGGGCCTTACTCTGAAGCTTTCTTT

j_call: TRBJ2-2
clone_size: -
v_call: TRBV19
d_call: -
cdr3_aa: CASSSGAGNTGELFF
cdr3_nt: TGTGCCAGTAGTTCGGGAGCGGGGAACACCGGGGAGCTGTTTTTT

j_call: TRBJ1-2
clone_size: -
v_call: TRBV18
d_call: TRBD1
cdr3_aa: CASWTGGNDGYTF
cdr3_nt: TGTGCCAGCTGGACAGGGGGCAATGATGGCTACACCTTC

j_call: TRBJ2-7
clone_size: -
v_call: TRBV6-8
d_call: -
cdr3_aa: CASSYYPGTPTYEQYF
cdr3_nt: TGTGCCAGCAGTTACTATCCCGGGACGCCAACCTACGAGCAGTACTTC

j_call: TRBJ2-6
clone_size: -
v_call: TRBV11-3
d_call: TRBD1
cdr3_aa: CASSLTPGRGYLAGANVLTF
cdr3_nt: TGTGCCAGCAGCTTAACCCCGGGCAGGGGGTATTTGGCTGGGGCCAACGTCCTGACTTTC

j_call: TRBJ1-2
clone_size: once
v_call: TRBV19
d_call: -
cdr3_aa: CASSAGSTNYGYTF
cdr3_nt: TGTGCCAGTAGCGCAGGGAGTACAAACTATGGCTACACCTTC

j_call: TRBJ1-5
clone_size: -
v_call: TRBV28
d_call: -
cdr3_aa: CASSLSSGSQPQHF
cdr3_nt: TGTGCCAGCAGTTTATCCAGCGGCAGTCAGCCCCAGCATTTT

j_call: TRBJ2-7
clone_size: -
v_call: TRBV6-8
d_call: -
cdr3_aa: CASSYSREEQYF
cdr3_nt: TGTGCCAGCAGTTACTCTCGGGAGGAGCAGTACTTC

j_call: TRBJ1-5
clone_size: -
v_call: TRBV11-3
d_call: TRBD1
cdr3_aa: CASSPDRAPGQPQHF
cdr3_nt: TGTGCCAGCAGCCCCGACAGGGCACCGGGTCAGCCCCAGCATTTT

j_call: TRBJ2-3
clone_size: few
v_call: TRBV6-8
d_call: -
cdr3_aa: CASRSSTGDTQYF
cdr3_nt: TGTGCCAGCAGAAGCAGCACTGGAGATACGCAGTATTTT

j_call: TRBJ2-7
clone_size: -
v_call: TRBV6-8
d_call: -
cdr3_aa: CASSRMNGEQYF
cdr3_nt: TGTGCCAGCAGTCGAATGAACGGCGAGCAGTACTTC

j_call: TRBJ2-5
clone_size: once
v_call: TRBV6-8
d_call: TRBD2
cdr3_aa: CASSLTSGALQETQYF
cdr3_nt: TGTGCCAGCAGTCTGACTAGCGGGGCCCTTCAAGAGACCCAGTACTTC

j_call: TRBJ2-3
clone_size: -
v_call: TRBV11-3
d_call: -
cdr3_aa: CASSYRAGTDTQYF
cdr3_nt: TGTGCCAGCAGCTACAGGGCGGGCACAGATACGCAGTATTTT

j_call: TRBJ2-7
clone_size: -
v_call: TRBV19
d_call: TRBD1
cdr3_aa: CATSDRGRGINEQYF
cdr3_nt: TGTGCCACATCTGACAGGGGCAGAGGTATCAACGAGCAGTACTTC

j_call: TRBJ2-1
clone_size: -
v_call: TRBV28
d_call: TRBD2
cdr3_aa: CASSAGTSGRNEQFF
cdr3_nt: TGTGCCAGCAGTGCCGGGACTAGCGGGAGAAATGAGCAGTTCTTC

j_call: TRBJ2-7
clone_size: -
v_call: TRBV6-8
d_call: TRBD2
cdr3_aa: CAISRGLAGRSSYEQYF
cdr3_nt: TGTGCCATCAGTCGCGGACTAGCGGGAAGAAGCTCCTACGAGCAGTACTTC

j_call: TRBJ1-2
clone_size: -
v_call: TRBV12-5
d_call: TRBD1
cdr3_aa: CASGVGQAGQGYGYTF
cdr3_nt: TGTGCCAGCGGGGTCGGACAGGCCGGGCAGGGCTATGGCTACACCTTC

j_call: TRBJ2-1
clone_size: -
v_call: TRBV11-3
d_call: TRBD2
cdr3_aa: CASSSLGLKMYNEQFF
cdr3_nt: TGTGCCAGCAGCTCCTTGGGACTAAAAATGTACAATGAGCAGTTCTTC

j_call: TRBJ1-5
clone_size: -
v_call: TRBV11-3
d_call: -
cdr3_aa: CASSSQGPSNQPQHF
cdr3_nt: TGTGCCAGCAGCTCTCAGGGGCCTAGCAATCAGCCCCAGCATTTT

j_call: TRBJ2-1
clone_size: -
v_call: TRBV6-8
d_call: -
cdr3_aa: CASRPGGSAYNEQFF
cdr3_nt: TGTGCCAGCCGCCCCGGTGGGAGCGCCTACAATGAGCAGTTCTTC

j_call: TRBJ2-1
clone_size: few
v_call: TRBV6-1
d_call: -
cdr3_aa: CASSEAGGSYNEQFF
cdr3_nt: TGTGCCAGCAGTGAAGCGGGGGGATCCTACAATGAGCAGTTCTTC

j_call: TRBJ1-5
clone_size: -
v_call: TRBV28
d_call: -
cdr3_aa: CASNIGAYQPQHF
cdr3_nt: TGTGCCAGCAATATAGGCGCCTATCAGCCCCAGCATTTT

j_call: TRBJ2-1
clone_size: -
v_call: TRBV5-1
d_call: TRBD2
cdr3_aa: CASSLVASGGARINEQFF
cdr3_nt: TGCGCCAGCAGCTTGGTGGCTAGCGGGGGGGCCCGGATAAATGAGCAGTTCTTC

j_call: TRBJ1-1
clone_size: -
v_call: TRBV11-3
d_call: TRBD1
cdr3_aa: CASSLTGTGANTEAFF
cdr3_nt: TGTGCCAGCAGCTTAACGGGGACAGGGGCCAACACTGAAGCTTTCTTT

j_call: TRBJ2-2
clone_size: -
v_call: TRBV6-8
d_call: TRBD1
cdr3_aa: CASSAQGEVGELFF
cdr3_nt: TGTGCCAGCAGTGCCCAGGGGGAAGTCGGGGAGCTGTTTTTT

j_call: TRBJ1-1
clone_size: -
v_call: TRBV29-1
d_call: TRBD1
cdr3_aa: CSVLQGAYGTEAFF
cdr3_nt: TGCAGCGTGCTACAGGGGGCTTATGGCACTGAAGCTTTCTTT

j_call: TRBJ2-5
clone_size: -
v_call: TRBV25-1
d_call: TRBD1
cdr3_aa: CASKETGGVETQYF
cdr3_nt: TGTGCCAGCAAAGAGACAGGGGGCGTAGAGACCCAGTACTTC

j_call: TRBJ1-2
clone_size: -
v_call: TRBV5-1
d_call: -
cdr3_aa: CASSLEMGLQGTGILYGYTF
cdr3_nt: TGCGCCAGCAGCTTGGAAATGGGTCTGCAGGGCACAGGAATTCTCTATGGCTACACCTTC

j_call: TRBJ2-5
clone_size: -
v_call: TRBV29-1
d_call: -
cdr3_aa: CSFLQGQETQYF
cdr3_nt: TGCAGCTTCCTCCAGGGGCAAGAGACCCAGTACTTC

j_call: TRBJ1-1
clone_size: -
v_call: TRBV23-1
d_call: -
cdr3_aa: CASSFRQNTEAFF
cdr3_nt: TGCGCCAGCAGCTTTAGACAGAACACTGAAGCTTTCTTT

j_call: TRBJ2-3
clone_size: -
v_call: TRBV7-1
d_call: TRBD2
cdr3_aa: CASSLDLAGATVVTQYF
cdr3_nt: TGTGCCAGCAGCTTAGACCTAGCGGGAGCGACCGTGGTTACGCAGTATTTT

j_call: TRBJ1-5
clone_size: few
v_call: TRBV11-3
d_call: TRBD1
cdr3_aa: CASSLFTGAGGNQPQHF
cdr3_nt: TGTGCCAGCAGCTTATTTACAGGGGCCGGGGGCAATCAGCCCCAGCATTTT

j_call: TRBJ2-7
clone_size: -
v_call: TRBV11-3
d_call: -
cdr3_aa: CASSLEGRGAYEQYF
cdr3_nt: TGTGCCAGCAGCTTAGAGGGCAGGGGAGCCTACGAGCAGTACTTC

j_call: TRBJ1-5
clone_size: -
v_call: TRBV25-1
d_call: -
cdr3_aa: CASSEADNQPQHF
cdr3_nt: TGTGCCAGCAGTGAGGCAGACAATCAGCCCCAGCATTTT

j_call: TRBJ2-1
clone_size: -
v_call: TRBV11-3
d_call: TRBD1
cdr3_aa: CASSSTGGWNEQFF
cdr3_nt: TGTGCCAGCAGCTCCACAGGGGGGTGGAATGAGCAGTTCTTC

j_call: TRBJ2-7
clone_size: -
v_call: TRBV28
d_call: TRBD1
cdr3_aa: CASGPLLDRGPTYEQYF
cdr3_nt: TGTGCCAGCGGTCCCCTCCTCGACAGGGGACCTACCTACGAGCAGTACTTC

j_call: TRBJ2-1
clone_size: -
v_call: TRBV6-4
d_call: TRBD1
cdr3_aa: CASSEGTGHNEQFF
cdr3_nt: TGTGCCAGCAGTGAGGGGACAGGACACAATGAGCAGTTCTTC

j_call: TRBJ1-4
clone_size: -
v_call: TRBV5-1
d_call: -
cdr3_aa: CASSLEGSPGNEKLFF
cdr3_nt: TGCGCCAGCAGCTTGGAAGGCTCCCCGGGTAATGAAAAACTGTTTTTT

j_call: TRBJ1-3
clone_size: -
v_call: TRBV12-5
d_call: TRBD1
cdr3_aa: CASTRSTGSNTIYF
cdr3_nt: TGTGCCAGCACCAGGTCGACAGGGTCAAACACCATATATTTT

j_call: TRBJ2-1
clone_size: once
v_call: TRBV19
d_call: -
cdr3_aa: CATRTPSSYNEQFF
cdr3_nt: TGTGCCACGAGGACGCCGAGCTCCTACAATGAGCAGTTCTTC

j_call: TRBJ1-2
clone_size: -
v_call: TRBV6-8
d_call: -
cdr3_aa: CASSYSRGEDGYTF
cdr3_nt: TGTGCCAGCAGTTACTCGAGGGGGGAGGATGGCTACACCTTC

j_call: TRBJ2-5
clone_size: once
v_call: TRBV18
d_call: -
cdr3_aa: CASSPYQETQYF
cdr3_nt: TGTGCCAGCTCCCCGTACCAAGAGACCCAGTACTTC

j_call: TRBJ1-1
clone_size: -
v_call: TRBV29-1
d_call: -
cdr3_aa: CSAAGWNTEAFF
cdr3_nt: TGCAGCGCTGCCGGCTGGAACACTGAAGCTTTCTTT

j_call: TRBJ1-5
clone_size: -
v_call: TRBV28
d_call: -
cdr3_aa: CASETLYSNQPQHF
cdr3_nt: TGTGCCAGCGAGACGCTATATAGCAATCAGCCCCAGCATTTT

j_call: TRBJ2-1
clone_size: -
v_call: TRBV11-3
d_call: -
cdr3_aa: CASSSPGRWTNEQFF
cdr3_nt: TGTGCCAGCAGCTCACCGGGACGCTGGACCAATGAGCAGTTCTTC

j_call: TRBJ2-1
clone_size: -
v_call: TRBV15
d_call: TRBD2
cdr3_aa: CATSSIAGAYNEQFF
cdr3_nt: TGTGCCACCAGCAGTATAGCGGGGGCCTACAATGAGCAGTTCTTC

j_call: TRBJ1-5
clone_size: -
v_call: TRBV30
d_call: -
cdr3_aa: CAWKVGVRPQHF
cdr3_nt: TGTGCCTGGAAGGTCGGAGTCAGGCCCCAGCATTTT

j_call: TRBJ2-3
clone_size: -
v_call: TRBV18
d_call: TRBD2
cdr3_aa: CASSPPGLAGLDTQYF
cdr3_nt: TGTGCCAGCTCACCTCCGGGACTAGCGGGATTGGATACGCAGTATTTT

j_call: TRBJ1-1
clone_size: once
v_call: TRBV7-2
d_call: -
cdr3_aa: CASSSYLGTGAFF
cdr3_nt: TGTGCCAGCAGCTCTTACTTAGGCACCGGAGCTTTCTTT

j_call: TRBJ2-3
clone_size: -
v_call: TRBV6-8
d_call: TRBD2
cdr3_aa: CASSERGATDTQYF
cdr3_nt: TGTGCCAGCAGTGAGCGGGGGGCCACAGATACGCAGTATTTT

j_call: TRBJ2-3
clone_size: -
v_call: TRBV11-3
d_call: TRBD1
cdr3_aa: CASTRGTGGGDTQYF
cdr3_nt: TGTGCCAGCACCCGGGGGACAGGGGGTGGAGATACGCAGTATTTT

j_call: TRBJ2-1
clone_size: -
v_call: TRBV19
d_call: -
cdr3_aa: CASTKSGARYNEQFF
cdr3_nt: TGTGCCAGTACTAAATCAGGGGCTCGCTACAATGAGCAGTTCTTC

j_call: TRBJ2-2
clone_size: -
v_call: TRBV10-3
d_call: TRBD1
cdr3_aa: CAISEGTGVYTGELFF
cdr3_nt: TGTGCCATCAGTGAGGGGACAGGGGTCTACACCGGGGAGCTGTTTTTT

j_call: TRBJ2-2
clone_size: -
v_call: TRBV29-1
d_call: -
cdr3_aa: CSVEDLPPARELFF
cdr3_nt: TGCAGCGTTGAAGATCTACCCCCCGCCAGGGAGCTGTTTTTT

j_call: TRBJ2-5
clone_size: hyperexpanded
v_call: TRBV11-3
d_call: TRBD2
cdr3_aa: CASSPIGLAGQETQYF
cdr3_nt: TGTGCCAGCAGCCCGATTGGACTAGCGGGGCAAGAGACCCAGTACTTC

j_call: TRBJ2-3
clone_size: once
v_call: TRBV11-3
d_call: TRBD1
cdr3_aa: CASSPSGGSTDTQYF
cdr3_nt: TGTGCCAGCAGCCCGTCAGGGGGTAGCACAGATACGCAGTATTTT